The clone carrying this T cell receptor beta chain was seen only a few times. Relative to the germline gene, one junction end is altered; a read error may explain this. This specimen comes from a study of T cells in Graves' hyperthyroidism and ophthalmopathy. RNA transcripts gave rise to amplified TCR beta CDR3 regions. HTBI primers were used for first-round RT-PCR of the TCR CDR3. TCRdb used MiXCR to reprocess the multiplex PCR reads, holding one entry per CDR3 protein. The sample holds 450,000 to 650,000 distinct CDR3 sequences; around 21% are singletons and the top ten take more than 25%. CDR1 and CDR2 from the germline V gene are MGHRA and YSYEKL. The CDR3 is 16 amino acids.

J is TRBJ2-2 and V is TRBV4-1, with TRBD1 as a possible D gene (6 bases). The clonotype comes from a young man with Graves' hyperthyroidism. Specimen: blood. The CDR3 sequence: CASSQAGGPKTGELFF. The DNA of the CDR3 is TGCGCCAGCAGCCAAGCTGGGGGCCCGAAAACCGGGGAGCTGTTTTTT.